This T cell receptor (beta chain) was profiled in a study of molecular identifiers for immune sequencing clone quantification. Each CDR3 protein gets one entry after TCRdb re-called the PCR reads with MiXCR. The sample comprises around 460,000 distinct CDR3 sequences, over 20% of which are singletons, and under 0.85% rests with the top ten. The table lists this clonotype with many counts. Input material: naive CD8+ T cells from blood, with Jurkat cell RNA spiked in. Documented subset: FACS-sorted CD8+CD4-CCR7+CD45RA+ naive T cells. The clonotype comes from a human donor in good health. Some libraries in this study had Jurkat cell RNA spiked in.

The DNA for the CDR3 is TGTGCCACAGGACTACGCACAGATACGCAGTATTTT. Translated, it gives CATGLRTDTQYF. The rearrangement joins TRBV24-1 to TRBJ2-3; D perhaps matches TRBD2 (6 bases). In germline, CDR1 is KGHDR, CDR2 SFDVKD. There are 12 residues in the CDR3. V shed 10 bases and J shed 1 base, with 8 bases lying between them.